This TCR beta chain was obtained from a study of cytomegalovirus exposure and HLA in healthy donors. Looked up from germline, CDR1 is SGHKS and CDR2 is YYEKEE (reference sequence). The CDR3 has 8 residues. The table came from immunoSEQ multiplex PCR; TCRdb's copy has only in-frame clones and leaves some out. The data show about 73,000 clones, with around nine tenths seen just once and about 4.1% held by the top ten. General study findings and limits: Cytomegalovirus-associated status was assigned to about 170 TCR beta chains. Many donors carried some public TCRs, although rarity characterized most TCR sequences. High sensitivity and specificity were reportedly achieved when the classifier diagnosed cytomegalovirus status. TCR clusters originating in the first cohort tended to co-occur in the approximately 120 validation repertoires, according to a later analysis.

Remarks on this clone: Its antigen is as yet unknown. An end of the junction differs from the germline gene, which may be a read error.

Input material: PBMCs. This sequence originates from a woman under 30 in good health and CMV-seropositive. The V and J genes are TRBV5-5 and TRBJ2-7, with D unresolved. CDR3 amino acids: CTSNEQYF. The CDR3 region has the DNA TGCACCTCTAACGAGCAGTACTTC.